The 11 T cell receptor beta chains below come from one sample, sequenced in a study of shared clonotypes between healthy human individuals. The naive CD8 subset, CD45RO-negative cells positively selected for CCR7, excluded terminally differentiated effector memory CD45RA+ cells. Produced via immunoSEQ multiplex PCR; TCRdb's table is partial and in-frame only. The sample holds 560,000 or so clones; approximately 96% are singletons and the top ten take 0.11%. The sequencing input was naive CD8+ T cells sorted from blood. Receptors originate from a woman in her twenties or thirties in good health.

Concerning this clone: The identical CDR3 is also encoded by other nucleotide sequences in the sample. This rearrangement joins TRBV7-8 to TRBJ1-5, with TRBD1 matching 8 bases. The germline gives CDR1 SGHVS, CDR2 FQNEAQ. The length of the CDR3 is 15 residues. V lost 5 bases, J lost 2 bases, and 5 bases stayed unmatched. The CDR3: CASSPGGAGNQPQHF. DNA for the CDR3: TGTGCCAGCAGCCCAGGGGGCGCAGGCAATCAGCCCCAGCATTTT.

The chain links TRBV2 to TRBJ1-2; maybe TRBD1 (5 bases). V lost 1 base, J lost 12 bases, and 9 bases lay in between. This CDR3 is 11 amino acids long. Per the germline V gene, CDR1 is SNHLY and CDR2 is FYNNEI. The CDR3 DNA reads TGTGCCAGCAGTGAAGTGATGGGGGACACCTTC. It codes for CASSEVMGDTF.

The chain combines TRBV15 with TRBJ2-5, with 7 bases identical to TRBD1. Per germline, CDR1 LNHNV and CDR2 YYDKDF (reference sequence). The CDR3 sequence is 14 residues long. J gave up 5 bases and V 5 bases, and 8 bases lay outside the gene matches. CDR3 in DNA: TGTGCCACCAGCCAACAGGGGTCCGCGGAGACCCAGTACTTC. Translating gives CATSQQGSAETQYF.

The chain joins TRBV29-1 to TRBJ2-3; D is uncertain. The CDR3 is 15 amino acids. V was trimmed by 4 bases and J by 5 bases, leaving 19 bases between them. CDR1 SQVTM and CDR2 ANQGSEA come from the germline V gene. The CDR3 reads CSVAVRGIREDTQYF. The CDR3 coding sequence is TGCAGCGTTGCAGTACGTGGGATTAGGGAAGATACGCAGTATTTT.

This clone was seen just once. The sample contains more than one DNA sequence encoding this CDR3. This chain uses TRBV9 with TRBJ1-2, with D uncertain. Deletions cut 0 bases from V and 6 bases from J, with 6 bases between. The CDR3 extends over 12 amino acids. CDR1 SGDLS and CDR2 YYNGEE come from the germline V gene. CDR3 amino acids: CASSVGGNGYTF. In nucleotides, the CDR3 is TGTGCCAGCAGCGTAGGAGGGAATGGCTACACCTTC.

This chain uses TRBV28 with TRBJ2-5; TRBD1 matches at 8 bases. The CDR3 has 14 amino acids. The trim removed 7 bases at V and 2 bases at J, leaving 6 bases unmatched. Germline V lookup: CDR1 MDHEN, CDR2 SYDVKM. In nucleotides, the CDR3 is TGTGCCAGCACCCAAAACAGGGGGCAAGAGACCCAGTACTTC. Its protein is CASTQNRGQETQYF. The variable domain in full, completed from reference TRBV28 and TRBJ2-5, reads DVKVTQSSRYLVKRTGEKVFLECVQDMDHENMFWYRQDPGLGLRLIYFSYDVKMKEKGDIPEGYSVSREKKERFSLILESASTNQTSMYLCASTQNRGQETQYFGPGTRLLVL.

The chain has TRBV11-2 and TRBJ2-7, with unresolved D. CDR3 length: 12 residues. V lost 4 bases, J lost 4 bases, and 8 bases lay in between. CDR1 and CDR2 from the germline V gene are SGHAT and FQNNGV. The CDR3 nucleotides are TGTGCCAGCAGCTACCCATTTTACGAGCAGTACTTC. Its translation: CASSYPFYEQYF.

CDR3 DNA: TGTGCCAGCAGCCCTGTTAATTCTGGAAACACCATATATTTT. It yields the protein CASSPVNSGNTIYF. The chain has TRBV9 and TRBJ1-3; unclear D gene. Trimming shortened V by 4 bases and J by 1 base, and 9 bases separated the two germline ends. CDR1 is SGDLS and CDR2 is YYNGEE in the germline V gene. This CDR3 is 14 amino acids long.

CDR3 in amino acids: CASSNWDRAVQGYTF. The CDR3 nucleotides are TGTGCCAGTAGTAACTGGGACAGGGCGGTTCAAGGCTACACCTTC. This chain connects TRBV19 to TRBJ1-2, with 9 bases lining up with TRBD1. Germline CDR1 is LNHDA and CDR2 is SQIVND (reference sequence). With V trimmed by 4 bases and J by 8 bases, 11 bases remained unmatched. There are 15 residues in the CDR3.

The chain employs TRBV19 and TRBJ2-1; 7 bases are a match to TRBD2. Germline V CDR1 and CDR2: LNHDA, SQIVND (reference sequence). This CDR3 comprises 14 residues. V trimming: 5 bases; J trimming: 3 bases; junction bases outside the gene matches: 4. Written as DNA, the CDR3 is TGTGCCAGTAGTTGGGAGGGGTTCTACAATGAGCAGTTCTTC. Its protein product is CASSWEGFYNEQFF.

This sequence joins TRBV25-1 and TRBJ2-7; 10 bases fit TRBD1. Germline values: CDR1 MGHDK, CDR2 SYGVNS. This CDR3 contains 14 residues. V lost 8 bases and J lost 2; bases outside the gene matches: 6. This chain's CDR3 is CASSPGQGPYEQYF. The CDR3 nucleotides are TGTGCCAGCTCCCCGGGACAGGGGCCCTACGAGCAGTACTTC.